The 30 T cell receptor beta chains presented below share a single source sample, sequenced in a study of blood T cell repertoires in COVID-19. TCRdb's table, derived via immunoSEQ multiplex PCR, lists solely in-frame clones and lacks some. Among about 270,000 clones listed, approximately 90% were seen once. The sample was PBMCs or T cells enriched from blood (not recorded which). Every receptor here comes from a woman aged 25 to 39 with acute COVID-19.

The V call is TRBV12-3 or TRBV12-4, the J call TRBJ2-5; TRBD2 matches at 7 bases. The CDR3 extends over 13 amino acids. Trimming removed 6 bases from V and 3 bases from J; junction bases left unmatched: 4. CDR3 sequence (DNA): TGTGCCAGCAGCGTCCTAGCGGAAGAGACCCAGTACTTC. Residues: CASSVLAEETQYF.

This chain uses TRBV11-2 with TRBJ1-1, with D hard to call. Germline assignment: CDR1 SGHAT and CDR2 FQNNGV. V lost 5 bases and J 6 bases, leaving 25 bases between the germline ends. The CDR3 covers 17 residues. CDR3 nucleotides: TGTGCCAGCAGCCCCTTTCCAGACTTGAACGTGAGCCCTGAAGCTTTCTTT. It yields the protein CASSPFPDLNVSPEAFF.

Comments on this clone: Other DNA sequences in the sample encode the same CDR3. This rearrangement joins TRBV4-1 to TRBJ2-7, with 11 bases matching TRBD2. Germline V gene sequence: CDR1 MGHRA, CDR2 YSYEKL. V gave up 4 bases and J gave up 7 bases; unmatched junction bases: 6. There are 14 residues in the CDR3. The CDR3 DNA follows: TGCGCCAGCAGCCTCGGACTAGCGGGCGGAGAGCAGTACTTC. Translating it yields CASSLGLAGGEQYF.

This chain links TRBV28 with TRBJ2-5; 9 positions agree with TRBD2. Per the germline V gene, CDR1 is MDHEN and CDR2 is SYDVKM. The CDR3 extends over 16 amino acids. Losses at the gene ends were 7 bases for V and 0 bases for J; bases not matched to a gene: 9. The CDR3 protein is CASTPYASGNQETQYF. The CDR3 nucleotides are TGTGCCAGCACCCCATATGCTAGCGGGAACCAAGAGACCCAGTACTTC. The entire variable domain, with the rest obtained from reference TRBV28 and TRBJ2-5, is as follows: DVKVTQSSRYLVKRTGEKVFLECVQDMDHENMFWYRQDPGLGLRLIYFSYDVKMKEKGDIPEGYSVSREKKERFSLILESASTNQTSMYLCASTPYASGNQETQYFGPGTRLLVL.

The chain carries TRBV28 and TRBJ2-7; 7 nucleotides match TRBD2. CDR1 and CDR2 from the germline V gene are MDHEN and SYDVKM. There are 15 residues in the CDR3. Trimming took 4 bases from V and 1 from J; bases not matched to a gene: 7. CDR3 coding DNA: TGTGCCAGCAGTTCCCTACTAGCGTATTCCTACGAGCAGTACTTC. Translated: CASSSLLAYSYEQYF.

About this clone: Other DNA sequences of this sample code for an identical CDR3. The chain uses TRBV27 and TRBJ2-1; 8 bases map to TRBD2. The CDR3 has 14 residues. Germline V gene sequence: CDR1 MNHEY, CDR2 SMNVEV (reference sequence). The trim removed 2 bases at V and 4 bases at J, leaving 1 base unmatched. The CDR3 sequence is CASSLGGRYNEQFF. As DNA, the CDR3 is TGTGCCAGCAGTTTAGGCGGGAGGTACAATGAGCAGTTCTTC.

V gene TRBV6-2 or TRBV6-3 combines with J gene TRBJ2-4; 7 bases fit TRBD2. The CDR3 length is 15 residues. The V gene end was trimmed by 2 bases and the J gene end by 9 bases; junction bases not matched to a gene: 10. Germline-derived CDR1 and CDR2 are MNHEY and SVGEGT. CDR3 DNA sequence: TGTGCCAGCAGTTACGGGGGTTTGGGAGGGGCCATTCAGTACTTC. Translation: CASSYGGLGGAIQYF.

The rearrangement joins TRBV4-3 to TRBJ2-2; 11 bases align to TRBD2. This CDR3 comprises 18 residues. Trimming removed 6 bases from V and 4 bases from J; junction bases left unmatched: 13. From germline, CDR1 is LGHNA and CDR2 YSLEER. CDR3 sequence (DNA): TGCGCCAGCAGGCCCGACCTTAGCGGGAGGGTAGGCACCGGGGAGCTGTTTTTT. Its protein product is CASRPDLSGRVGTGELFF.

The J gene is TRBJ1-2, the V gene TRBV3-1 (or the pseudogene TRBV3-2), with 7 bases fitting TRBD1. The CDR3 covers 18 residues. Germline V lookup: CDR1 LGHDT, CDR2 YNNKEL (reference sequence). Trimming removed 2 bases from V and 5 bases from J; junction bases left unmatched: 17. The CDR3 loop is CASSQQGGRGSVTYGYTF. The CDR3 bases are TGTGCCAGCAGCCAACAGGGGGGCCGGGGTTCTGTGACATATGGCTACACCTTC.

J is TRBJ1-5 and V is TRBV3-1 (or the pseudogene TRBV3-2), with D possibly matching TRBD1 (5 bases). Germline loops: CDR1 LGHDT, CDR2 YNNKEL (reference sequence). The CDR3 loop spans 15 amino acids. The germline V and J ends were trimmed by 6 bases and 1 base, with 13 bases remaining between them. The chain's CDR3 is CASSSGGVSNQPQHF. The CDR3 region has the DNA TGTGCCAGCAGTTCAGGAGGGGTGAGCAATCAGCCCCAGCATTTT.

The genes are TRBV27 and TRBJ1-1; TRBD1 might be the D (5 bases). Germline values: CDR1 MNHEY, CDR2 SMNVEV (reference sequence). The V end lost 7 bases, the J end lost 5 bases, and 20 bases lay between the germline ends. This CDR3 spans 15 amino acids. This CDR3 is CASIPLKGISTEAFF. Written as DNA, the CDR3 is TGTGCCAGCATTCCCTTAAAGGGGATTAGTACTGAAGCTTTCTTT.

This chain joins TRBV11-2 and TRBJ1-6; D unresolved. CDR3 size: 13 residues. Germline loops: CDR1 SGHAT, CDR2 FQNNGV. The ends were cut back, 1 base at V and 7 bases at J, with 5 bases in the middle. CDR3 loop: CASSLAVNSPLHF. CDR3 DNA sequence: TGTGCCAGCAGCTTAGCGGTGAATTCACCCCTCCACTTT.

The rearrangement joins TRBV20-1 to TRBJ2-5; D gene unclear. The V end lost 5 bases, the J end lost 4 bases, and 8 bases lay between the germline ends. Germline CDR1 is DFQATT and CDR2 is SNEGSKA (reference sequence). The CDR3 has 11 residues. DNA of the CDR3: TGCAGTGCTGCGGTGCCAGAGACCCAGTACTTC. Protein: CSAAVPETQYF.

The gene calls are TRBV5-4 and TRBJ2-2; maybe TRBD2 (6 bases). The V end lost 0 bases, the J end lost 4 bases, and 13 bases lay between the germline ends. Per the germline V gene, CDR1 is SGHNT and CDR2 is YYREEE (reference sequence). This CDR3 region has 16 residues. The CDR3 coding sequence is TGTGCCAGCAGCTTGGTCTTGCAGGGAGGCACCGGGGAGCTGTTTTTT. Amino acids: CASSLVLQGGTGELFF.

The chain employs TRBV2 and TRBJ1-1; TRBD1 is a possible D gene (5 bases). Looked up from germline, CDR1 is SNHLY and CDR2 is FYNNEI. V was cut by 6 bases and J by 2 bases, with 10 bases left in between. This CDR3 has 13 residues. This chain's CDR3 is CASRIDRNTEAFF. CDR3 coding DNA: TGTGCCAGCAGAATAGACAGAAACACTGAAGCTTTCTTT.

This rearrangement joins TRBV24-1 to TRBJ1-2; 8 bases fit TRBD1. The CDR3 contains 14 residues. Germline V gene sequence: CDR1 KGHDR, CDR2 SFDVKD. V was pared by 3 bases and J by 5 bases, with 4 bases of the junction left unmatched. The CDR3 nucleotides read TGTGCCACCAGTGATCCCGACAGGGGTTATGGCTACACCTTC. This gives the protein CATSDPDRGYGYTF.

The chain links TRBV5-1 to TRBJ2-5; 10 bases map to TRBD2. This CDR3 contains 14 residues. Germline-derived CDR1 and CDR2 are SGHRS and YFSETQ. Trimming cost V 3 bases and J 5 bases; bases outside gene matches: 4. CDR3 amino acids: CASSSSGSGETQYF. The CDR3 DNA follows: TGCGCCAGCAGCTCTAGCGGGAGCGGGGAGACCCAGTACTTC.

The chain uses TRBV5-1 and TRBJ2-7; D possibly corresponds to TRBD1 (5 bases). CDR1 and CDR2 (germline): SGHRS, YFSETQ. The ends were cut back, 5 bases at V and 7 bases at J, with 22 bases in the middle. This CDR3 contains 15 residues. The CDR3, as DNA: TGCGCCAGCAGATTTGGTGAGGACACCGGTCGGGAGCAGTACTTC. This encodes CASRFGEDTGREQYF.

The chain employs TRBV24-1 and TRBJ2-2; TRBD1 aligns across 7 bases. CDR3 length equals 16 residues. J gave up 0 bases and V 3 bases, and 3 bases lay outside the gene matches. Germline V gene lookup returns CDR1 KGHDR and CDR2 SFDVKD. In nucleotides, the CDR3 is TGTGCCACCAGTGATGCCGGGACAGCGAACACCGGGGAGCTGTTTTTT. Its translation: CATSDAGTANTGELFF.

As for this clone: Compared with germline, one end of the junction differs, possibly owing to a read error. The chain links TRBV27 to TRBJ2-7; 8 positions match TRBD1. The CDR3 runs to 14 residues. Germline lookup yields CDR1 MNHEY and CDR2 SMNVEV (reference sequence). In DNA form, the CDR3 reads TGTGCCAGCAGCTTATCCAGGGGGCCCTACGAGCAGTACTTC. This translates into CASSLSRGPYEQYF.

The rearrangement uses TRBV30 and TRBJ2-7, with TRBD1 matching over 8 bases. The germline V gene has CDR1 GTSNPN and CDR2 SVGIG (reference sequence). This CDR3 is 15 amino acids long. V lost 4 bases to trimming and J lost 2 bases; unmatched junction nucleotides: 10. The DNA of the CDR3 is TGTGCCTGGAATGGTGGGACAGGACTCGCCTACGAGCAGTACTTC. Its protein is CAWNGGTGLAYEQYF. Drawing the rest from reference TRBV30 and TRBJ2-7, the complete variable domain is SQTIHQWPATLVQPVGSPLSLECTVEGTSNPNLYWYRQAAGRGLQLLFYSVGIGQISSEVPQNLSASRPQDRQFILSSKKLLLSDSGFYLCAWNGGTGLAYEQYFGPGTRLTVT.

The chain employs TRBV11-2 and TRBJ1-2; possibly TRBD1 for D (6 bases). Looked up from germline, CDR1 is SGHAT and CDR2 is FQNNGV. The length of the CDR3 is 13 residues. V was shortened by 3 bases and J by 4 bases, with 9 bases between the two germline ends. The CDR3 DNA reads as TGTGCCAGCAGCTTTGGACAGATCTATGGCTACACCTTC. Translated: CASSFGQIYGYTF.

This clone appeared a single time. The genes are TRBV3-1 (or the pseudogene TRBV3-2) and TRBJ2-1, with D possibly matching TRBD2 (7 bases). The germline CDR1 and CDR2 sequences are LGHDT and YNNKEL (reference sequence). CDR3 length equals 15 residues. V dropped 2 bases and J dropped 8 bases, with 16 bases sitting between them. In DNA, the CDR3 is TGTGCCAGCAGCCAAAAAGCGGGATGGGGGCATGAGCAGTTCTTC. Amino acids: CASSQKAGWGHEQFF.

The V gene is TRBV6-1, the J gene TRBJ1-5; 8 positions match TRBD1. The V segment lost 3 bases and the J segment 6 bases; nucleotides outside the gene matches: 10. CDR1 MNHNS and CDR2 SASEGT come from the germline V gene. There are 16 residues in the CDR3. The CDR3 nucleotides are TGTGCCAGCAGTGATTTGGACAGGGATGTTTTTCAGCCCCAGCATTTT. It codes for CASSDLDRDVFQPQHF.

The chain joins TRBV3-1 (or the pseudogene TRBV3-2) to TRBJ2-1, with 10 bases matching TRBD2. V dropped 2 bases and J dropped 3; count of bases not matched to a gene: 4. CDR3 length equals 16 residues. Germline lookup yields CDR1 LGHDT and CDR2 YNNKEL (reference sequence). CDR3 residues: CASSQLGTSVYNEQFF. The CDR3 DNA sequence: TGTGCCAGCAGCCAACTCGGGACTAGCGTCTACAATGAGCAGTTCTTC.

The rearrangement joins TRBV11-2 to TRBJ2-5; 11 bases align to TRBD2. Germline CDR1 SGHAT, CDR2 FQNNGV. This CDR3 spans 17 amino acids. With 4 bases clipped from V and 5 bases from J, the junction kept 12 bases outside the gene matches. The CDR3 loop is CASSSSRLAGLKETQYF. As DNA, the CDR3 is TGTGCCAGCAGCTCTAGCCGACTAGCGGGATTGAAGGAGACCCAGTACTTC. The variable domain in full, with the rest retrieved from reference TRBV11-2 and TRBJ2-5, is EAGVAQSPRYKIIEKRQSVAFWCNPISGHATLYWYQQILGQGPKLLIQFQNNGVVDDSQLPKDRFSAERLKGVDSTLKIQPAKLEDSAVYLCASSSSRLAGLKETQYFGPGTRLLVL.

V usage is TRBV2 and J usage is TRBJ2-7; D remains ambiguous. The CDR3 totals 13 residues. Germline V gives CDR1 SNHLY, CDR2 FYNNEI. Trimming pared 7 bases from V and 2 bases from J, leaving 12 bases between. The CDR3 region is CASMYIQTYEQYF. The CDR3 region has the DNA TGTGCCAGCATGTACATACAGACCTACGAGCAGTACTTC. Full variable domain (rest looked up from reference TRBV2 and TRBJ2-7): EPEVTQTPSHQVTQMGQEVILRCVPISNHLYFYWYRQILGQKVEFLVSFYNNEISEKSEIFDDQFSVERPDGSNFTLKIRSTKLEDSAMYFCASMYIQTYEQYFGPGTRLTVT.

The V call is TRBV18, the J call TRBJ1-1, with a possible D match to TRBD1 (6 bases). This CDR3 region has 15 residues. Trimming cost V 3 bases and J 0 bases, with 11 bases left between them. Germline assignment: CDR1 KGHSH and CDR2 LQKENI. In DNA form, the CDR3 reads TGTGCCAGCTCACCGAGACAGGAGATGAACACTGAAGCTTTCTTT. Translated: CASSPRQEMNTEAFF.

Comment on this clone: At one end the junction does not follow the germline gene, possibly because of a read error. The rearrangement links TRBV18 to TRBJ2-6; possibly TRBD1 for D (5 bases). Germline V gene sequence: CDR1 KGHSH, CDR2 LQKENI. This CDR3 comprises 17 residues. The CDR3 sequence: CASSPATVISRANVLTF. The CDR3, as DNA: TGTGCCAGCTCACCCGCGACAGTAATCTCTCGGGCCAACGTCCTGACTTTC.

The J gene is TRBJ2-4, the V gene TRBV15; 10 nucleotides agree with TRBD1. The CDR3 sequence is 17 residues long. The trim removed 1 base at V and 2 bases at J, leaving 5 bases unmatched. From germline, CDR1 is LNHNV and CDR2 YYDKDF (reference sequence). CDR3 protein: CATSRAPGQGTKNIQYF. In nucleotides, the CDR3 is TGTGCCACCAGCAGAGCTCCGGGACAGGGGACCAAAAACATTCAGTACTTC.